This is a list of T cell receptor beta chains from one sample in a study of T cells in Graves' hyperthyroidism and ophthalmopathy. TCRdb used MiXCR to reprocess the multiplex PCR reads, holding one entry per CDR3 protein. The sample has about 600,000 distinct CDR3 sequences; around 13% are singletons. The sample consisted of blood. The receptors originated from a woman in her forties or fifties with Graves' ophthalmopathy. CDR3s include the opening cysteine and the closing phenylalanine or tryptophan. Fields, in order: V gene, J gene, clone size, D gene, CDR3 DNA, CDR3 protein. A D gene is named only where the DNA matches it firmly. For some rows the clone size is stated as once, few or many, or as a class when expanded; others skip it.

TRBV28	TRBJ1-2	many	-	TGTGCCAGCAGTTTTGAGGGTTACTATGGCTACACCTTC	CASSFEGYYGYTF
TRBV15	TRBJ2-7	many	TRBD1	TGTGCCACCAGCAAAGACAGGGTGGACGAGCAGTACTTC	CATSKDRVDEQYF
TRBV19	TRBJ2-1	few	-	TGTGCCAGTAGTATAGAAGGGTTGGCCTACAATGAGCAGTTCTTC	CASSIEGLAYNEQFF
TRBV29-1	TRBJ2-3	few	TRBD2	TGCAGCTCCGCCAGGGTTTTAGCGGGCGGTACCGATACGCAGTATTTT	CSSARVLAGGTDTQYF
TRBV7-2	TRBJ2-1	many	-	TGTGCCAGCAGCAGAAGAGGGGCTACACCCAATGAGCAGTTCTTC	CASSRRGATPNEQFF
TRBV2	TRBJ2-2	many	TRBD1	TGTGCCAGCAGGAACAGACAGGGGGCGAACACCGGGGAGCTGTTTTTT	CASRNRQGANTGELFF
TRBV7-8	TRBJ2-5	many	TRBD1	TGTGCCAGCAGCTCCGGGACAGCAGGGGCCCAGTACTTC	CASSSGTAGAQYF
TRBV27	TRBJ2-3	many	-	TGTGCCAGCAGTCGTCGCTTGGGGGGCAGCACAGATACGCAGTATTTT	CASSRRLGGSTDTQYF
TRBV9	TRBJ2-5	-	TRBD2	TGTGGCAGCAGCGTAGCTTCTACGGCTAGCGGGCGTCAAGAGACCCAGTACTTC	CGSSVASTASGRQETQYF
TRBV30	TRBJ2-7	many	-	TGTGCCTGGAGTGTCGGGGGAGTAGGCTACGAGCAGTACTTC	CAWSVGGVGYEQYF
TRBV7-2	TRBJ2-5	-	-	TGTGCCAGCAGCTTAGTTAGTAGCGTCATCCAAGAGACCCAGTACTTC	CASSLVSSVIQETQYF
TRBV3-1	TRBJ1-1	-	-	TGTGCCAGCAGCCAAGATCTCAAGAGGGCCCAAGGAGCTTTCTTT	CASSQDLKRAQGAFF
TRBV2	TRBJ2-7	many	-	TGTGCCAGCAGGGGGGGGGACAGGCGCTACGAGCAGTACTTC	CASRGGDRRYEQYF
TRBV5-1	TRBJ2-3	few	TRBD2	TGCGCCAGCAGCAGGGGACTAGCGGACACAGATACGCAGTATTTT	CASSRGLADTDTQYF
TRBV25-1	TRBJ2-1	-	-	TGTGCCAGCAGTGATTGGCGGGGAGGCGATGAGCAGTTCTTC	CASSDWRGGDEQFF
TRBV7-8	TRBJ1-3	-	TRBD1	TGTGCCAGCAGCCACCGAACTTCTACAGGGGGAACTGGAAACACCATATATTTT	CASSHRTSTGGTGNTIYF
TRBV20-1	TRBJ1-4	-	-	TGCAGTGCCACCCCGGGGGTTAATGAAAAACTGTTTTTT	CSATPGVNEKLFF
TRBV28	TRBJ1-1	few	TRBD1	TGTGCCAGCATCTTCGACAGGGCCGCTTTCTTT	CASIFDRAAFF
TRBV11-3	TRBJ2-1	many	-	TGTGCCAGCAGCTTAGATCTTCGAGGGGGAGGTCGATACAATGAGCAGTTCTTC	CASSLDLRGGGRYNEQFF
TRBV12-3/TRBV12-4	TRBJ1-6	many	-	TGTGCCAGCACCACACGGGGGCAAGGGGCTTATAATTCACCCCTCCACTTT	CASTTRGQGAYNSPLHF
TRBV5-5	TRBJ2-3	-	TRBD2	TGTGCCAGCAGCTTGGCACTAGCGGGAAGGGCTGGTACGCAGTATTTT	CASSLALAGRAGTQYF
TRBV24-1	TRBJ1-1	-	-	TGTGCCACCAGTGATGGGGGGCCCACTGAAGCTTTCTTT	CATSDGGPTEAFF
TRBV11-3	TRBJ2-7	-	-	TGTGCCAGCAGCTTAGAGCCCAGGAGCTACGAGCAGTACTTC	CASSLEPRSYEQYF
TRBV6-2/TRBV6-3	TRBJ1-1	few	TRBD1	TGTGCCAGCAGTTATTCCGGGGGAGGGGGCGATAAAGCTTTCTTT	CASSYSGGGGDKAFF
TRBV19	TRBJ2-2	-	-	TGTGCCAGTAGTCCCCGACAGGAACGATTCGCCGGGGAGCTGTTTTTT	CASSPRQERFAGELFF
TRBV3-1	TRBJ2-5	many	TRBD2	TGTGCCAGCAGCCATAGTCGCGGGAGGAAAGAGGAGACCCAGTACTTC	CASSHSRGRKEETQYF